The 32 T cell receptor beta chains listed next were all sequenced from one sample in a study of blood T cell repertoires in COVID-19 (dated by TCRdb to about 2020). The protocol used for the library was the immunoSEQ multiplex PCR assay. TCRdb retrieved this table from immuneACCESS and kept in-frame rearrangements only. Not all clones are present; in checked studies, unresolved V genes account for under half, and no reason is known for the remainder. The sample data list about 130,000 clones, and 86% of these were observed just once. Over 4.5% of the sample goes to the ten largest clones. The sequenced sample was peripheral blood. These receptor sequences come from a human donor in a cohort sampled during active COVID-19.

In this sample, this clone turned up once. The chain combines TRBV28 with TRBJ1-5; 9 bases are a match to TRBD1. The CDR3 is 13 residues long. In germline, CDR1 is MDHEN, CDR2 SYDVKM. V lost 6 bases to trimming and J lost 7 bases; unmatched junction nucleotides: 4. The CDR3: CASSQTGGQPQHF. CDR3 in DNA: TGTGCCAGCAGCCAGACAGGGGGGCAGCCCCAGCATTTT. The whole variable domain, filled in from reference TRBV28 and TRBJ1-5, reads DVKVTQSSRYLVKRTGEKVFLECVQDMDHENMFWYRQDPGLGLRLIYFSYDVKMKEKGDIPEGYSVSREKKERFSLILESASTNQTSMYLCASSQTGGQPQHFGDGTRLSIL.

The chain uses TRBV27 and TRBJ1-5, with TRBD1 matching over 7 bases. Germline CDR1 is MNHEY and CDR2 is SMNVEV (reference sequence). Trimming cost V 5 bases and J 0 bases; bases outside gene matches: 16. The CDR3 runs to 19 residues. The CDR3 nucleotides are TGTGCCAGCAGTAGACGCTCGGGACAGACCTTAACTAGCAATCAGCCCCAGCATTTT. As protein: CASSRRSGQTLTSNQPQHF.

The CDR3 region is CASSLVARGTGELFF. CDR3 DNA sequence: TGTGCCAGCAGTTTAGTAGCACGCGGCACCGGGGAGCTGTTTTTT. The J gene is TRBJ2-2, the V gene TRBV27; D is uncertain. The CDR3 is 15 residues long. CDR1 is MNHEY, CDR2 SMNVEV, per germline (reference sequence). Trimming took off 2 bases at V and 4 bases at J, with 11 bases between the two ends.

This rearrangement joins TRBV11-2 to TRBJ2-7; maybe TRBD2 (6 bases). V was cut by 4 bases and J by 2 bases, with 18 bases left in between. The CDR3 runs 16 residues. Germline CDR1 reads SGHAT; CDR2 reads FQNNGV. CDR3 in amino acids: CASSSLKGRGAYEQYF. CDR3 sequence (DNA): TGTGCCAGCAGCTCACTGAAGGGGCGCGGGGCCTACGAGCAGTACTTC.

V usage is TRBV5-1 and J usage is TRBJ2-1, with 7 positions matching TRBD2. The germline V gene has CDR1 SGHRS and CDR2 YFSETQ. V gave up 1 base and J gave up 2 bases; unmatched junction bases: 6. This CDR3 is 16 amino acids long. The chain's CDR3 is CASSLLGGSTYNEQFF. Here the CDR3 DNA reads TGCGCCAGCAGCTTGTTAGGCGGGAGCACCTACAATGAGCAGTTCTTC.

This clone was seen a few times. The rearrangement links TRBV7-9 to TRBJ1-2; D is possibly TRBD1 (5 bases). The germline V gene has CDR1 SEHNR and CDR2 FQNEAQ (reference sequence). This CDR3 spans 15 amino acids. Trimming stripped 1 base from V and 8 bases from J, with 17 bases between. In DNA, the CDR3 is TGTGCCAGCAGCTTAGATAGGGGAGGAGGCGTAGGCTACACCTTC. Amino acid sequence: CASSLDRGGGVGYTF.

This chain joins TRBV7-7 and TRBJ2-3; 8 bases match TRBD2. J lost 6 bases, V lost 0 bases, and 5 bases had no gene match. The CDR3 length is 15 residues. The germline gives CDR1 SSHAT, CDR2 FNYEAQ (reference sequence). The CDR3 DNA sequence: TGTGCCAGCAGCTTAGCGAGCGGGAGTTCGGATACGCAGTATTTT. Translated, it gives CASSLASGSSDTQYF. The entire variable domain, with the rest obtained from reference TRBV7-7 and TRBJ2-3, is as follows: GAGVSQSPRYKVTKRGQDVTLRCDPISSHATLYWYQQALGQGPEFLTYFNYEAQPDKSGLPSDRFSAERPEGSISTLTIQRTEQRDSAMYRCASSLASGSSDTQYFGPGTRLTVL.

This chain connects TRBV10-3 to TRBJ2-5, with 8 bases identical to TRBD1. The V gene end was trimmed by 5 bases and the J gene end by 2 bases; junction bases not matched to a gene: 4. The CDR3 contains 14 residues. Germline V CDR1 and CDR2: ENHRY, SYGVKD. DNA for the CDR3: TGTGCCATCAGTTCTACAGGGGGGCAAGAGACCCAGTACTTC. This translates into CAISSTGGQETQYF.

CDR3 sequence: CASSLGGLVAVEQYF. The CDR3 region has the DNA TGTGCCAGCAGCTTGGGCGGACTAGTGGCTGTCGAGCAGTACTTC. J is TRBJ2-7 and V is TRBV5-4, with 7 bases identical to TRBD2. The length of the CDR3 is 15 residues. Losses at the gene ends were 0 bases for V and 6 bases for J; bases not matched to a gene: 9. Germline V gene sequence: CDR1 SGHNT, CDR2 YYREEE (reference sequence).

The chain has TRBV7-9 and TRBJ2-2, with D uncertain. V was pared by 2 bases and J by 2 bases, with 6 bases between. The CDR3 covers 14 residues. The germline V gene encodes CDR1 SEHNR and CDR2 FQNEAQ (reference sequence). The CDR3 coding sequence is TGTGCCAGCAGCTTAAAACTCAACACCGGGGAGCTGTTTTTT. This encodes CASSLKLNTGELFF. Supplemented by reference TRBV7-9 and TRBJ2-2, the full variable domain reads DTGVSQNPRHKITKRGQNVTFRCDPISEHNRLYWYRQTLGQGPEFLTYFQNEAQLEKSRLLSDRFSAERPKGSFSTLEIQRTEQGDSAMYLCASSLKLNTGELFFGEGSRLTVL.

This clone was counted a single time. The chain combines TRBV29-1 with TRBJ2-1, with 8 bases fitting TRBD2. After removal of 4 bases from V and 6 bases from J, the junction contained 8 bases not matched to a gene. Germline V gene lookup returns CDR1 SQVTM and CDR2 ANQGSEA. The CDR3 has 14 residues. For the CDR3, the DNA is TGCAGCGTTGTTACCGGGAGGGCCCTCAATGAGCAGTTCTTC. Translation gives CSVVTGRALNEQFF.

CDR3 protein: CASSLSPFAAGATDTQYF. In nucleotides, the CDR3 is TGCGCCAGCAGCTTGTCTCCCTTCGCAGCGGGAGCCACAGATACGCAGTATTTT. This sequence joins TRBV5-1 and TRBJ2-3; 8 bases line up with TRBD2. CDR1 is SGHRS, CDR2 YFSETQ, per germline. V was pared by 1 base and J by 2 bases, with 12 bases of the junction left unmatched. The CDR3 has 18 residues.

The chain recombines TRBV4-3 with TRBJ2-7, with D possibly matching TRBD1 (6 bases). V lost 1 base and J 6 bases, leaving 13 bases between the germline ends. CDR3 length: 14 amino acids. Germline values: CDR1 LGHNA, CDR2 YSLEER. This chain's CDR3 is CASSQVGQPREQYF. The CDR3 nucleotides read TGCGCCAGCAGCCAAGTAGGACAGCCGCGCGAGCAGTACTTC.

V and J are TRBV3-1 (or the pseudogene TRBV3-2) and TRBJ2-5, with D maybe TRBD2 (6 bases). Looked up from germline, CDR1 is LGHDT and CDR2 is YNNKEL (reference sequence). This CDR3 has 17 amino acids. Trimming left V 4 bases short and J 4 bases short, with 22 bases between. This chain's CDR3 is CASSLITGTPVGETQYF. CDR3 in DNA: TGTGCCAGCAGCCTGATCACCGGGACTCCAGTAGGAGAGACCCAGTACTTC.

This clone showed up just once. The chain recombines TRBV5-6 with TRBJ2-3, with 13 bases aligning to TRBD2. The junction had 2 bases not matched to a gene; V was cut back by 4 bases and J by 0 bases. Germline values: CDR1 SGHDT, CDR2 YYEEEE. This CDR3 has 16 residues. CDR3 in DNA: TGTGCCAGCAGCCGGGGACTAGCGGGAAGCACAGATACGCAGTATTTT. It yields the protein CASSRGLAGSTDTQYF.

This clone was detected only once. V is TRBV9 and J is TRBJ2-5; D is possibly TRBD2 (8 bases). With 4 bases removed from V and 2 bases from J, the gap between germline ends came to 21 bases. The CDR3 contains 17 residues. The V gene's germline CDR1 is SGDLS and CDR2 YYNGEE. CDR3 in DNA: TGTGCCAGCAGCAACGGGAGGGGGCAGGGCTGGCAAGAGACCCAGTACTTC. This codes for CASSNGRGQGWQETQYF.

The chain combines TRBV7-6 with TRBJ2-1; 11 positions agree with TRBD1. Germline assignment: CDR1 SGHVS and CDR2 FNYEAQ. J gave up 5 bases and V 2 bases, and 5 bases lay outside the gene matches. The CDR3 contains 16 residues. CDR3 protein: CASSLHPGQGDNEQFF. CDR3 nucleotide sequence: TGTGCCAGCAGCTTACATCCGGGACAGGGGGACAATGAGCAGTTCTTC.

The V call is TRBV7-2, the J call TRBJ2-7, with 9 bases aligning to TRBD1. Germline trimming cut 1 base from V and 6 bases from J; bases unmatched to any gene: 7. From germline, CDR1 is SGHTA and CDR2 FQGNSA. The CDR3 runs 15 residues. Written as DNA, the CDR3 is TGTGCCAGCAGCTTAGTGGGGACAGGGTCTAGCGAGCAGTACTTC. Amino acid sequence: CASSLVGTGSSEQYF.

V gene TRBV11-3 combines with J gene TRBJ2-1; possible D gene TRBD2, 6 bases. Germline CDR1 SGHNT, CDR2 YENEEA. The CDR3 has 15 amino acids. V was cut by 5 bases and J by 5 bases, with 16 bases left in between. CDR3 nucleotide sequence: TGTGCCAGCAGCCCCCGGGGGAGGAGCGACAATGAGCAGTTCTTC. Its protein product is CASSPRGRSDNEQFF.

This chain uses TRBV6-6 with TRBJ1-4; TRBD1 agrees at 10 bases. The CDR3 loop spans 15 amino acids. From germline, CDR1 is MNHNY and CDR2 SVGAGI (reference sequence). V shed 4 bases, J shed 7 bases, and the junction held 6 bases outside the gene matches. CDR3 region: CASSWPGQGTEKLFF. In DNA, the CDR3 is TGTGCCAGCAGTTGGCCGGGACAGGGGACTGAAAAACTGTTTTTT.

The J gene is TRBJ2-3, the V gene TRBV21-1; TRBD2 is taken as the D call from the table, unchecked against the DNA. TRBV21-1 is a pseudogene segment. The CDR3 is 15 amino acids. CDR3 coding DNA: TGTGCCAGCAGGGCCACAGCGGGATTAACAGATACGCAGTATTTT. It encodes CASRATAGLTDTQYF.

V and J are TRBV21-1 and TRBJ1-5; the table gives TRBD1 as D, unverified against the DNA. TRBV21-1 is designated a pseudogene. CDR3 size: 14 residues. CDR3 sequence (DNA): TGTGCCAGCAGCAAAGGCCAGGGCAATCAGCCCCAGCATTTT. Protein: CASSKGQGNQPQHF.

The chain is built from TRBV5-1 and TRBJ2-7, with TRBD1 matching over 9 bases. Trimming removed 4 bases from V and 6 bases from J; junction bases left unmatched: 8. The CDR3 is made up of 14 amino acids. CDR1 SGHRS and CDR2 YFSETQ come from the germline V gene. The CDR3 DNA reads TGCGCCAGCAGCGTCGGGACAGGGACTTCCGAGCAGTACTTC. This encodes CASSVGTGTSEQYF.

The chain uses TRBV18 and TRBJ2-7; D may be TRBD2 (5 bases). The germline V gene encodes CDR1 KGHSH and CDR2 LQKENI. The CDR3 is made up of 15 amino acids. V was shortened by 0 bases and J by 0 bases, with 9 bases between the two germline ends. The DNA of the CDR3 is TGTGCCAGCTCACCACCCGGGGTTGCCTCCTACGAGCAGTACTTC. Translation gives CASSPPGVASYEQYF.

The V call is TRBV6-1, the J call TRBJ2-6, with no clear D. The CDR3 is 15 amino acids. V was pared by 5 bases and J by 4 bases, with 12 bases between. Germline-derived CDR1 and CDR2 are MNHNS and SASEGT. The CDR3 protein is CASSLNREGANVLTF. In DNA form, the CDR3 reads TGTGCCAGCAGTCTAAACCGAGAAGGGGCCAACGTCCTGACTTTC.

V gene TRBV4-1 combines with J gene TRBJ2-3; the match to TRBD1 covers 8 bases. Germline V gene lookup returns CDR1 MGHRA and CDR2 YSYEKL. The CDR3 extends over 19 amino acids. After removal of 0 bases from V and 6 bases from J, the junction contained 17 bases not matched to a gene. This CDR3 reads CASSQEQGVRDGAPDTQYF. CDR3 in DNA: TGCGCCAGCAGCCAAGAACAGGGGGTTAGGGATGGGGCGCCGGATACGCAGTATTTT.

V gene TRBV11-2 combines with J gene TRBJ1-2; D might be TRBD1 (5 bases). The germline gives CDR1 SGHAT, CDR2 FQNNGV. The CDR3 runs to 16 residues. V was pared by 4 bases and J by 7 bases, with 22 bases between. The CDR3 loop is CASSSQNQGIVGGYTF. CDR3 sequence (DNA): TGTGCCAGCAGCTCCCAAAACCAGGGTATAGTGGGTGGCTACACCTTC.

The V call is TRBV30, the J call TRBJ1-2, with D possibly matching TRBD1 (6 bases). The germline V gene encodes CDR1 GTSNPN and CDR2 SVGIG (reference sequence). The CDR3 consists of 13 residues. V lost 5 bases and J lost 6, with 16 bases in between. CDR3 loop: CAWDNGRGNGYTF. The CDR3 DNA follows: TGTGCCTGGGACAACGGCAGGGGTAATGGCTACACCTTC.

CDR3 DNA sequence: TGTGCCAGCAGCCAAGATGACACTAGGACCCCTGAAGCTTTCTTT. It specifies CASSQDDTRTPEAFF. V gene TRBV3-1 (or the pseudogene TRBV3-2) combines with J gene TRBJ1-1, with D unclear. The CDR3 loop spans 15 amino acids. Germline values: CDR1 LGHDT, CDR2 YNNKEL (reference sequence). V shed 0 bases and J shed 6 bases, with 14 bases lying between them.

This sequence joins TRBV5-1 and TRBJ2-1, with 9 bases fitting TRBD2. V shed 4 bases, J shed 5 bases, and the junction held 7 bases outside the gene matches. This CDR3 comprises 15 residues. The germline V gene has CDR1 SGHRS and CDR2 YFSETQ. In DNA form, the CDR3 reads TGCGCCAGCAGCCAAGGGACTAGCACAAACAATGAGCAGTTCTTC. It specifies CASSQGTSTNNEQFF. Full variable domain (missing parts from reference TRBV5-1 and TRBJ2-1): KAGVTQTPRYLIKTRGQQVTLSCSPISGHRSVSWYQQTPGQGLQFLFEYFSETQRNKGNFPGRFSGRQFSNSRSEMNVSTLELGDSALYLCASSQGTSTNNEQFFGPGTRLTVL.

This chain links TRBV5-5 with TRBJ1-3; no clear D gene. The CDR3 is 14 amino acids. V lost 4 bases and J lost 1, with 9 bases in between. CDR1 SGHKS and CDR2 YYEKEE come from the germline V gene (reference sequence). In DNA form, the CDR3 reads TGTGCCAGCAGCCGCGGACTTTCTGGAAACACCATATATTTT. Encoded protein: CASSRGLSGNTIYF.

This rearrangement joins TRBV6-5 to TRBJ1-2; D remains ambiguous. The CDR3 is made up of 14 amino acids. V lost 2 bases and J 4 bases, leaving 11 bases between the germline ends. The germline V gene has CDR1 MNHEY and CDR2 SVGAGI. CDR3 protein: CASSYGRVGYGYTF. CDR3 in DNA: TGTGCCAGCAGTTACGGGAGGGTAGGCTATGGCTACACCTTC.